These 9 T cell receptor beta chains originate from one sample sequenced in a study of Ad26.COV2.S vaccination and SARS-CoV-2 variants. Treatment of the sample: roughly 19 received Ad26.COV2.S at low or high dose, single or two shots; roughly 5 received placebo; per-sample allocation not given. After the first vaccine or placebo injection, samples were drawn on day 63. Assay: immunoSEQ multiplex PCR; the TCRdb copy retains only in-frame clones and omits some. The profile shows under 550,000 clones, 88% of them singletons. Source: peripheral blood, taken in a trial of Ad26.COV2.S vaccine versus placebo. The receptors come from a person between 18 and 59 years old who received the Ad26.COV2.S COVID-19 vaccine or a placebo.

This rearrangement joins TRBV19 to TRBJ2-3; D is ambiguous. The V and J ends lost 4 bases and 5 bases respectively, with 10 bases between them. This CDR3 is built from 13 residues. Germline CDR1 reads LNHDA; CDR2 reads SQIVND (reference sequence). CDR3 amino acids: CASSKGPGDTQYF. CDR3 in DNA: TGTGCCAGTAGTAAGGGTCCTGGAGATACGCAGTATTTT.

The chain carries TRBV10-3 and TRBJ1-1; D not resolved. The V end lost 3 bases, the J end lost 0 bases, and 11 bases lay between the germline ends. In germline, CDR1 is ENHRY, CDR2 SYGVKD. The CDR3 spans 15 residues. DNA for the CDR3: TGTGCCATCAGTGATACGAAAGGTCTGAACACTGAAGCTTTCTTT. This gives the protein CAISDTKGLNTEAFF.

The CDR3 DNA reads TGTGCCAGCAGTCCTGAGGGCTCTGGGGCCAACGTCCTGACTTTC. Protein product: CASSPEGSGANVLTF. The chain employs TRBV28 and TRBJ2-6, with D possibly matching TRBD2 (5 bases). Per germline, CDR1 MDHEN and CDR2 SYDVKM. This CDR3 has 15 residues. V was trimmed by 5 bases and J by 0 bases, leaving 8 bases between them.

On this clone itself: Other DNA sequences in the same sample also yield this CDR3. V is TRBV5-1 and J is TRBJ2-5; tentatively, D is TRBD1 or TRBD2 (5 bases each). Trimming stripped 1 base from V and 5 bases from J, with 9 bases between. This CDR3 has 13 amino acids. Germline V gene lookup returns CDR1 SGHRS and CDR2 YFSETQ. CDR3 coding DNA: TGCGCCAGCAGCTTGAGAGGGGAGGAGACCCAGTACTTC. It codes for CASSLRGEETQYF. Complete variable domain (other parts from reference TRBV5-1 and TRBJ2-5): KAGVTQTPRYLIKTRGQQVTLSCSPISGHRSVSWYQQTPGQGLQFLFEYFSETQRNKGNFPGRFSGRQFSNSRSEMNVSTLELGDSALYLCASSLRGEETQYFGPGTRLLVL.

The chain couples TRBV7-9 to TRBJ2-5, with 7 bases aligning to TRBD2. Germline values: CDR1 SEHNR, CDR2 FQNEAQ (reference sequence). The CDR3 is made up of 14 amino acids. Losses at the gene ends were 4 bases for V and 5 bases for J; bases not matched to a gene: 7. In DNA form, the CDR3 reads TGTGCCAGCAGCTCGACTAGCCTTATTGAGACCCAGTACTTC. Translation: CASSSTSLIETQYF.

The rearrangement joins TRBV4-3 to TRBJ2-3, with a tentative D call TRBD1 (6 bases). CDR1 is LGHNA, CDR2 YSLEER, per germline. CDR3 length equals 20 residues. Trimming stripped 0 bases from V and 2 bases from J, with 24 bases between. CDR3 loop: CASSQDWGHGLAVDTDTQYF. CDR3 nucleotides: TGCGCCAGCAGCCAAGATTGGGGACACGGACTCGCTGTTGACACAGATACGCAGTATTTT.

V gene TRBV5-4 combines with J gene TRBJ2-7, with 8 nucleotides matching TRBD1. V lost 1 base, J lost 4 bases, and 7 bases stayed unmatched. The CDR3 consists of 15 residues. Germline loops: CDR1 SGHNT, CDR2 YYREEE (reference sequence). The CDR3 DNA follows: TGTGCCAGCAGCTTGATGGCAGGGGGCCAGTACGAGCAGTACTTC. Translation gives CASSLMAGGQYEQYF. The full variable domain, its missing parts supplied by reference TRBV5-4 and TRBJ2-7, is ETGVTQSPTHLIKTRGQQVTLRCSSQSGHNTVSWYQQALGQGPQFIFQYYREEENGRGNFPPRFSGLQFPNYSSELNVNALELDDSALYLCASSLMAGGQYEQYFGPGTRLTVT.

The chain combines TRBV11-3 with TRBJ1-6, with D perhaps TRBD1 (5 bases). This CDR3 comprises 17 residues. Trimming took 7 bases from V and 5 from J, leaving 21 bases between them. Per the germline V gene, CDR1 is SGHNT and CDR2 is YENEEA. The CDR3 reads CASIRRSGDLNNSPLHF. The DNA for the CDR3 is TGTGCCAGCATCCGCAGGTCGGGGGATTTAAATAATTCACCCCTCCACTTT.

The genes are TRBV9 and TRBJ2-7, with 8 nucleotides matching TRBD1. Per the germline V gene, CDR1 is SGDLS and CDR2 is YYNGEE. The trim removed 0 bases at V and 6 bases at J, leaving 8 bases unmatched. This CDR3 is 15 amino acids long. CDR3 protein: CASSVGGQVASEQYF. The CDR3 DNA sequence: TGTGCCAGCAGCGTAGGGGGACAGGTCGCATCCGAGCAGTACTTC.